The rows below give T cell receptor beta chains drawn from one sample of a study of human T cells and chemical hapten exposure. A single record per CDR3 protein comes from TCRdb applying MiXCR to the RACE reads. The sample has 300,000 to 450,000 distinct CDR3 sequences; 5% to 6.5% are singletons. The specimen was whole blood, collected in connection with sensitization to the hapten diphenylcyclopropenone (DPC). These TCRs come from a woman aged 45-60 years with alopecia areata. Some clones in this sample may be carry-over from other donors' samples. CDR3s leave out the opening cysteine and the closing phenylalanine or tryptophan. Each record gives: V gene, J gene, CDR3 protein.

>TRBV5-1|TRBJ2-7
ASSSGPDRGTYEQY
>TRBV29-1|TRBJ2-3
SVESQGSTDTQY
>TRBV30|TRBJ1-5
AAGKRGQPQH
>TRBV28|TRBJ2-7
ASSLSPGGHEQY
>TRBV15|TRBJ1-4
ATRQGLTNEKLF
>TRBV28|TRBJ1-6
ASSFEGRSPLH
>TRBV12-3/TRBV12-4|TRBJ2-1
ASSLFNQKDEQF
>TRBV27|TRBJ1-2
ASKTGANYGYT
>TRBV5-1|TRBJ2-7
ASNRGSNTEQY
>TRBV27|TRBJ2-3
ASSSGQGVAADTQY
>TRBV6-2/TRBV6-3|TRBJ2-7
ASSYSKIQREVPYEQY
>TRBV20-1|TRBJ1-5
SAGQGRQPQH
>TRBV24-1|TRBJ2-3
ATSDGGGVTDTQY
>TRBV12-3/TRBV12-4|TRBJ2-5
ASSPMSEGQETQY
>TRBV20-1|TRBJ1-6
SARGKDSPLH
>TRBV2|TRBJ2-7
ASSEYLAGTPYEQY
>TRBV7-9|TRBJ2-3
ASSLVVTSTDTQY
>TRBV20-1|TRBJ2-3
SARDLDLTDTLY
>TRBV5-1|TRBJ2-4
ASSVAGGAAKNIQY
>TRBV24-1|TRBJ2-1
ATSDPREGLWEQF
>TRBV27|TRBJ2-5
ASSLFPGTNFQETQY
>TRBV6-5|TRBJ1-1
ASTRDRVGTEAF
>TRBV27|TRBJ1-1
ASSLIRAHTEAF
>TRBV10-3|TRBJ1-1
AISDVQTNTEAF
>TRBV5-6|TRBJ1-4
ASSWGTGGNEKLF
>TRBV4-1|TRBJ2-2
ASSPGTSGNTGELF
>TRBV4-1|TRBJ2-3
ASSQETTWPGDYHTQY
>TRBV28|TRBJ2-3
ASRTTTYRSTDTQY